These 31 T cell receptor beta chains share one sample of origin, sequenced in a study of chemoradiotherapy in HPV16-positive cancers. Sequenced by immunoSEQ multiplex PCR; TCRdb stores in-frame clones only, minus some. The sample yields about 6,600 clones, 65% to 85% seen once. Here the sequenced sample was tumor tissue, taken from a patient who underwent chemoradiotherapy. The receptors stem from a human donor with HPV-associated anogenital cancer.

This clone occurred a few times. The V gene is TRBV7-2, the J gene TRBJ2-3; 8 bases agree with TRBD1. Trimming at V came to 5 bases and at J to 5 bases, leaving 6 bases not matched to a gene. The CDR3 totals 14 residues. The V gene's germline CDR1 is SGHTA and CDR2 FQGNSA. For the CDR3, the DNA is TGTGCCAGCAGCAAGGCAGGGGGCCGAGATACGCAGTATTTT. The encoded protein is CASSKAGGRDTQYF.

This clone was seen only a few times. The genes are TRBV28 and TRBJ1-1, with 9 positions matching TRBD1. The CDR3 loop spans 15 amino acids. V dropped 3 bases and J dropped 1; count of bases not matched to a gene: 3. Germline CDR1 and CDR2: MDHEN and SYDVKM. CDR3 DNA sequence: TGTGCCAGCAGTTTCCTGGACAGGGGGAACACTGAAGCTTTCTTT. Translated, it gives CASSFLDRGNTEAFF.

The chain uses TRBV11-3 and TRBJ1-1; tentative D call: TRBD1 (6 bases). Per germline, CDR1 SGHNT and CDR2 YENEEA. This CDR3 spans 16 amino acids. V was trimmed by 5 bases and J by 1 base, leaving 17 bases between them. The chain's CDR3 is CASSTQGGQPNTEAFF. The CDR3 DNA reads as TGTGCCAGCAGCACCCAAGGGGGACAACCGAACACTGAAGCTTTCTTT.

The V gene is TRBV6-1, the J gene TRBJ2-7; 7 nucleotides align to TRBD1. Losses at the gene ends were 3 bases for V and 3 bases for J; bases not matched to a gene: 5. The germline CDR1 and CDR2 sequences are MNHNS and SASEGT. CDR3 length: 14 residues. The DNA of the CDR3 is TGTGCCAGCAGTGATGGGGCAGGGGGCTACGAGCAGTACTTC. It encodes CASSDGAGGYEQYF.

This chain links TRBV18 with TRBJ1-3; 10 bases agree with TRBD1. Germline CDR1 and CDR2: KGHSH and LQKENI. This CDR3 has 16 amino acids. Trimming cost V 2 bases and J 3 bases; bases outside gene matches: 4. This CDR3 reads CASSPSGTGVGNTIYF. The CDR3 DNA reads as TGTGCCAGCTCACCATCCGGGACAGGGGTTGGAAACACCATATATTTT. The complete variable domain, with remaining parts taken from reference TRBV18 and TRBJ1-3, reads NAGVMQNPRHLVRRRGQEARLRCSPMKGHSHVYWYRQLPEEGLKFMVYLQKENIIDESGMPKERFSAEFPKEGPSILRIQQVVRGDSAAYFCASSPSGTGVGNTIYFGEGSWLTVV.

The chain uses TRBV5-6 and TRBJ1-2, with TRBD1 identical over 7 bases. V trimming: 2 bases; J trimming: 4 bases; junction bases outside the gene matches: 11. The CDR3 is 16 residues long. Per germline, CDR1 SGHDT and CDR2 YYEEEE. CDR3 sequence reads: CASSLGSQDRSYGYTF. The CDR3, as DNA: TGTGCCAGCAGCTTAGGGTCCCAGGACAGGAGCTATGGCTACACCTTC. The whole variable domain, remainder taken from reference TRBV5-6 and TRBJ1-2, is DAGVTQSPTHLIKTRGQQVTLRCSPKSGHDTVSWYQQALGQGPQFIFQYYEEEERQRGNFPDRFSGHQFPNYSSELNVNALLLGDSALYLCASSLGSQDRSYGYTFGSGTRLTVV.

The J gene is TRBJ2-1, the V gene TRBV7-3, with 9 bases matching TRBD1. Trimming took 5 bases from V and 2 from J; bases not matched to a gene: 7. The germline CDR1 and CDR2 sequences are SGHTA and FQGTGA. The length of the CDR3 is 16 residues. The CDR3 bases are TGTGCCAGCAGCCCAGCCGGGACAGGGACCTACAATGAGCAGTTCTTC. Translation: CASSPAGTGTYNEQFF.

The V call is TRBV4-1, the J call TRBJ1-4, with a weak D call TRBD1 (5 bases). The CDR3 has 16 amino acids. CDR1 MGHRA and CDR2 YSYEKL come from the germline V gene. V was trimmed by 0 bases and J by 2 bases, leaving 10 bases between them. The CDR3 sequence is CASSQDVPGTNEKLFF. CDR3 coding DNA: TGCGCCAGCAGCCAAGATGTCCCAGGGACTAATGAAAAACTGTTTTTT.

The gene calls are TRBV5-1 and TRBJ2-7, with TRBD2 identical over 7 bases. The V gene's germline CDR1 is SGHRS and CDR2 YFSETQ. There are 14 residues in the CDR3. Trimming at V came to 1 base and at J to 6 bases, leaving 7 bases not matched to a gene. CDR3 in amino acids: CASSLQVTGGEQYF. DNA of the CDR3: TGCGCCAGCAGCTTGCAGGTGACGGGAGGCGAGCAGTACTTC.

This clone was counted between two and nine times. The chain is built from TRBV2 and TRBJ1-6; 7 nucleotides align to TRBD1. Germline V gene sequence: CDR1 SNHLY, CDR2 FYNNEI. V lost 3 bases and J lost 14; bases outside the gene matches: 10. CDR3 length: 14 residues. The CDR3 DNA reads as TGTGCCAGCAGTGAGGACAGGTCGATTCGGGCCCTCCACTTT. Translation: CASSEDRSIRALHF.

The chain employs TRBV11-3 and TRBJ2-2; 11 nucleotides line up with TRBD2. The CDR3 sequence is 15 residues long. Germline loops: CDR1 SGHNT, CDR2 YENEEA. The J segment lost 8 bases and the V segment lost 3 bases, leaving 5 bases of the junction unmatched. CDR3 protein: CASSFSSGGRGELFF. The CDR3 bases are TGTGCCAGCAGCTTCTCTAGCGGGGGGAGAGGGGAGCTGTTTTTT.

The V call is TRBV5-1, the J call TRBJ1-2, with a tentative D call TRBD1 (5 bases). Trimming stripped 5 bases from V and 4 bases from J, with 12 bases between. The CDR3 has 13 amino acids. The germline CDR1 and CDR2 sequences are SGHRS and YFSETQ. The CDR3 reads CASSFDSVYGYTF. The CDR3 coding sequence is TGCGCCAGCAGTTTCGACAGCGTCTATGGCTACACCTTC.

The V call is TRBV19, the J call TRBJ2-1, with 7 bases identical to TRBD2. Germline CDR1 and CDR2: LNHDA and SQIVND (reference sequence). J gave up 5 bases and V 0 bases, and 10 bases lay outside the gene matches. This CDR3 region has 17 residues. This CDR3 is CASSIDLGAGFHNEQFF. CDR3 DNA: TGTGCCAGTAGTATAGATCTAGGAGCGGGGTTCCACAATGAGCAGTTCTTC.

V usage is TRBV5-1 and J usage is TRBJ2-5; 9 nucleotides match TRBD1. V trimming: 4 bases; J trimming: 7 bases; junction bases outside the gene matches: 11. The CDR3 consists of 15 residues. CDR1 and CDR2 (germline): SGHRS, YFSETQ. The CDR3 DNA follows: TGCGCCAGCAGCGATTTACAGGGGGCATTCGGGACCCAGTACTTC. Its protein product is CASSDLQGAFGTQYF.

A word on this clone: The junction departs from germline at one end; a sequencing error may be responsible. The chain carries TRBV4-2 and TRBJ2-1; D gene ambiguous. This CDR3 region has 15 residues. Per germline, CDR1 LGHNA and CDR2 YNFKEQ. The CDR3 sequence is CASSQETSIPNEQLF. CDR3 DNA sequence: TGTGCCAGCAGCCAAGAGACTTCAATCCCCAATGAGCAGCTCTTC.

The chain uses TRBV9 and TRBJ1-4; D uncertain. In germline, CDR1 is SGDLS, CDR2 YYNGEE. Trimming left V 0 bases short and J 8 bases short, with 17 bases between. The CDR3 contains 16 residues. CDR3 sequence (DNA): TGTGCCAGCAGCGTAGCTATAGGGCGGAGAGGCGAAAAACTGTTTTTT. Translation: CASSVAIGRRGEKLFF. Complete variable domain (other parts from reference TRBV9 and TRBJ1-4): DSGVTQTPKHLITATGQRVTLRCSPRSGDLSVYWYQQSLDQGLQFLIQYYNGEERAKGNILERFSAQQFPDLHSELNLSSLELGDSALYFCASSVAIGRRGEKLFFGSGTQLSVL.

The chain is built from TRBV28 and TRBJ2-7; 7 nucleotides agree with TRBD2. V was pared by 3 bases and J by 4 bases, with 6 bases of the junction left unmatched. The CDR3 is made up of 14 amino acids. CDR1 and CDR2 from the germline V gene are MDHEN and SYDVKM. The CDR3: CASSLGGSIYEQYF. The CDR3 DNA reads TGTGCCAGCAGTTTGGGCGGGAGTATATACGAGCAGTACTTC.

This chain joins TRBV28 and TRBJ2-7, with 10 bases lining up with TRBD2. The CDR3 runs to 19 residues. Germline V gene sequence: CDR1 MDHEN, CDR2 SYDVKM. V trimming: 7 bases; J trimming: 2 bases; junction bases outside the gene matches: 20. The chain's CDR3 is CASKPRPGLAYPRTYEQYF. DNA of the CDR3: TGTGCCAGCAAACCCCGACCGGGACTAGCGTACCCAAGGACCTACGAGCAGTACTTC. Looking up the rest from reference TRBV28 and TRBJ2-7 gives the full variable domain: DVKVTQSSRYLVKRTGEKVFLECVQDMDHENMFWYRQDPGLGLRLIYFSYDVKMKEKGDIPEGYSVSREKKERFSLILESASTNQTSMYLCASKPRPGLAYPRTYEQYFGPGTRLTVT.

The rearrangement uses TRBV7-9 and TRBJ1-6, with 9 bases aligning to TRBD1. CDR3 length: 14 amino acids. Looked up from germline, CDR1 is SEHNR and CDR2 is FQNEAQ (reference sequence). The ends lost 5 bases at V and 10 bases at J; junction bases unmatched: 6. The CDR3: CASSPGQGGSPLHF. The CDR3 coding sequence is TGTGCCAGCAGCCCGGGACAGGGTGGATCACCCCTCCACTTT.

The chain has TRBV29-1 and TRBJ2-3, with TRBD2 as a possible D gene (5 bases). Germline V lookup: CDR1 SQVTM, CDR2 ANQGSEA. Trimming shortened V by 1 base and J by 5 bases, and 19 bases separated the two germline ends. The CDR3 is made up of 16 amino acids. In DNA, the CDR3 is TGCAGCGTTGAAGGCCTCCCCGCCGGGGTTTTAGATACGCAGTATTTT. Amino acid sequence: CSVEGLPAGVLDTQYF.

V gene TRBV2 combines with J gene TRBJ1-1; D remains unclear. V lost 3 bases and J 6 bases, leaving 11 bases between the germline ends. Per germline, CDR1 SNHLY and CDR2 FYNNEI. The CDR3 is 13 amino acids. The CDR3 sequence: CASSEVQPSEAFF. The CDR3 DNA follows: TGTGCCAGCAGTGAGGTCCAACCCTCTGAAGCTTTCTTT.

This chain joins TRBV19 and TRBJ2-1, with TRBD1 as a possible D gene (6 bases). The CDR3 is made up of 16 amino acids. The germline V gene has CDR1 LNHDA and CDR2 SQIVND (reference sequence). V was shortened by 2 bases and J by 6 bases, with 17 bases between the two germline ends. Here the CDR3 DNA reads TGTGCCAGTAGTATAAGCCACGGACAGTTGGGCAATGAGCAGTTCTTC. This gives the protein CASSISHGQLGNEQFF. The whole variable domain, remainder taken from reference TRBV19 and TRBJ2-1, is DGGITQSPKYLFRKEGQNVTLSCEQNLNHDAMYWYRQDPGQGLRLIYYSQIVNDFQKGDIAEGYSVSREKKESFPLTVTSAQKNPTAFYLCASSISHGQLGNEQFFGPGTRLTVL.

The chain is built from TRBV6-4 and TRBJ2-2; tentative D call: TRBD2 (6 bases). Germline V gene data show CDR1 as MRHNA and CDR2 as SNTAGT. This CDR3 spans 17 amino acids. V dropped 7 bases and J dropped 2 bases, with 20 bases sitting between them. The CDR3 is CASTWDFPIFNTGELFF. DNA for the CDR3: TGTGCCAGCACCTGGGACTTCCCCATCTTCAACACCGGGGAGCTGTTTTTT.

V usage is TRBV6-4 and J usage is TRBJ2-3; a weak D match, TRBD2 (6 bases). V dropped 2 bases and J dropped 4 bases, with 13 bases sitting between them. Germline V lookup: CDR1 MRHNA, CDR2 SNTAGT. The CDR3 loop spans 15 amino acids. DNA for the CDR3: TGTGCCAGCAGTGACGGTGCGGGAAGTTCAGATACGCAGTATTTT. Protein product: CASSDGAGSSDTQYF.

The chain combines TRBV20-1 with TRBJ2-1, with D perhaps TRBD1 (5 bases). Germline CDR1 is DFQATT and CDR2 is SNEGSKA (reference sequence). This CDR3 spans 11 amino acids. V lost 6 bases and J 9 bases, leaving 12 bases between the germline ends. DNA for the CDR3: TGCAGTGCCGTTGACAGATTTGAGCAGTTCTTC. Its translation: CSAVDRFEQFF.

The chain is built from TRBV5-4 and TRBJ2-1, with D possibly being TRBD1 (6 bases). Germline V gene lookup returns CDR1 SGHNT and CDR2 YYREEE (reference sequence). The V gene lost 3 bases and the J gene lost 7 bases, with 14 bases spanning the gap. This CDR3 has 14 residues. The CDR3 DNA reads TGTGCCAGCAGCTCTACAGGGTATGCGAATGAGCAGTTCTTC. It encodes CASSSTGYANEQFF. Full variable domain (outside the CDR3, taken from reference TRBV5-4 and TRBJ2-1): ETGVTQSPTHLIKTRGQQVTLRCSSQSGHNTVSWYQQALGQGPQFIFQYYREEENGRGNFPPRFSGLQFPNYSSELNVNALELDDSALYLCASSSTGYANEQFFGPGTRLTVL.

The chain combines TRBV7-9 with TRBJ2-1, with 9 nucleotides matching TRBD1. CDR1 is SEHNR, CDR2 FQNEAQ, per germline (reference sequence). This CDR3 comprises 16 residues. J lost 5 bases, V lost 5 bases, and 10 bases had no gene match. CDR3 residues: CASSPGTGKTHNEQFF. Written as DNA, the CDR3 is TGTGCCAGCAGCCCGGGGACAGGGAAGACGCACAATGAGCAGTTCTTC.

V is TRBV9 and J is TRBJ2-7; 8 nucleotides line up with TRBD1. CDR1 is SGDLS, CDR2 YYNGEE, per germline. V lost 2 bases, J lost 0 bases, and 4 bases stayed unmatched. This CDR3 contains 15 residues. CDR3 amino acids: CASSVRDRTSYEQYF. The CDR3 bases are TGTGCCAGCAGCGTGCGGGACAGGACCTCCTACGAGCAGTACTTC.

The chain links TRBV28 to TRBJ2-7; D gene uncertain. The V and J ends lost 7 bases and 5 bases respectively, with 15 bases between them. CDR1 is MDHEN, CDR2 SYDVKM, per germline. This CDR3 has 13 amino acids. The CDR3 here is CASKLRRLDEQYF. In DNA, the CDR3 is TGTGCCAGCAAGCTTCGACGTCTGGACGAGCAGTACTTC.

The chain is built from TRBV7-2 and TRBJ1-5; no clear D gene. The CDR3 consists of 14 residues. Germline lookup yields CDR1 SGHTA and CDR2 FQGNSA. V lost 0 bases, J lost 6 bases, and 9 bases lay in between. This chain's CDR3 is CASSLAERGQPQHF. The CDR3 DNA is TGTGCCAGCAGCTTAGCGGAACGGGGTCAGCCCCAGCATTTT.

The CDR3 is CASSQAPGGGSEKLFF. For the CDR3, the DNA is TGCGCCAGCAGCCAAGCGCCCGGGGGGGGAAGTGAAAAACTGTTTTTT. The V gene is TRBV4-3, the J gene TRBJ1-4, with D possibly TRBD1 on 5 matching bases. CDR1 is LGHNA and CDR2 is YSLEER in the germline V gene. This CDR3 contains 16 residues. V was shortened by 1 base and J by 7 bases, with 16 bases between the two germline ends.